This T cell receptor beta chain was recovered during a study of blood T cell repertoires in COVID-19. Study-wide context: The United States, Italy and Spain were the sources of the acute and convalescent COVID-19 samples. PBMCs, B-cell-depleted T cells, or T cells provided the cDNA or gDNA that made up the material.

Sequencing used immunoSEQ multiplex PCR; TCRdb keeps in-frame clones, though not all of them. The sample has some 220,000 clones, 86% seen once. The participants were between about 18 and 90 years old and came from under 25 US areas. Sample: PBMCs or T cells enriched from blood (not recorded which). This TCR was recovered from a woman aged 40 to 50 with acute COVID-19.

This CDR3 is CASSSTRGINSPLHF. DNA of the CDR3: TGCGCCAGCAGCTCAACGCGGGGAATTAATTCACCCCTCCACTTT. This chain links TRBV5-1 with TRBJ1-6; no clear D. Per the germline V gene, CDR1 is SGHRS and CDR2 is YFSETQ. The CDR3 runs 15 residues. V lost 3 bases to trimming and J lost 6 bases, with 13 bases between them.